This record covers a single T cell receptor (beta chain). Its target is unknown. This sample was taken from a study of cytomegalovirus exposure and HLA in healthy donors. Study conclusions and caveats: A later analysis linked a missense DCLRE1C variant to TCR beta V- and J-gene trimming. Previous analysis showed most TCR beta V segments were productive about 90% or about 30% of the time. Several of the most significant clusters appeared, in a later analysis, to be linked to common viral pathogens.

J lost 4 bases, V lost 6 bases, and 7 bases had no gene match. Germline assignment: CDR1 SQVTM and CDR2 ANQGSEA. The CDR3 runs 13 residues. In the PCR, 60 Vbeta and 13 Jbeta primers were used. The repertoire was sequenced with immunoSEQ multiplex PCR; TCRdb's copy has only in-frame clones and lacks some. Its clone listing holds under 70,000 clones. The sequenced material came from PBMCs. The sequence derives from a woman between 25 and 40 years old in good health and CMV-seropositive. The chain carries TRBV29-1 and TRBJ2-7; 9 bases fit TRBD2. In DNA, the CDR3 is TGCAGCGTGGGTAGCGGGAGAGGTTACGAGCAGTACTTC. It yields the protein CSVGSGRGYEQYF.